The 24 T cell receptor beta chains below were found in one sample sequenced in a study of blood T cells in healthy people across ages. With a J-beta primer mix and a sample-barcoded 5' primer, a second PCR ran about 6 to 11 cycles. Each CDR3 protein is one row after TCRdb ran MiXCR on the 5' RACE reads. The data hold roughly 1.6 million distinct CDR3 sequences, with approximately 32% observed a single time. Sequences were obtained from blood. The receptor source for this set is a woman under 40 in good health.

Details on this clonotype: One end of the junction does not line up with germline, which may come from a read error. The chain recombines TRBV2 with TRBJ2-4; D may be TRBD1 or TRBD2 (5 bases each). CDR3 length equals 15 residues. From germline, CDR1 is SNHLY and CDR2 FYNNEI. CDR3: CASSEAQRILGEQYF. The CDR3 DNA reads TGTGCCAGTAGTGAAGCGCAAAGGATTCTGGGGGAGCAGTACTTC.

This rearrangement joins TRBV2 to TRBJ2-2; TRBD2 agrees at 10 bases. Germline CDR1 SNHLY, CDR2 FYNNEI. V shed 8 bases and J 6 bases; nucleotides not matched to a gene: 9. This CDR3 has 15 amino acids. CDR3 residues: CASRWASGSPGELFF. CDR3 nucleotides: TGTGCCAGCCGTTGGGCTAGCGGGAGTCCCGGGGAGCTGTTTTTT.

Ten or more counts support this clonotype. The V call is TRBV10-1, the J call TRBJ2-5; the D gene could be TRBD1 or TRBD2 (5 bases each). V shed 10 bases and J shed 5 bases, with 14 bases lying between them. CDR3 length equals 12 residues. CDR1 is WNHNN, CDR2 SYGVQD, per germline (reference sequence). DNA of the CDR3: TGCGCCACACAGAGGGGTTCGGAGACCCAGTACTTC. It yields the protein CATQRGSETQYF.

This clonotype was observed a handful of times. The chain couples TRBV28 to TRBJ2-5; D remains ambiguous. CDR3 length: 13 residues. Germline V gene lookup returns CDR1 MDHEN and CDR2 SYDVKM. V lost 1 base to trimming and J lost 7 bases, with 10 bases between them. The CDR3 loop reads CASSLSARPTQYF. The CDR3 DNA sequence: TGTGCCAGCAGTTTATCGGCCCGCCCGACCCAGTACTTC. Variable domain in full (rest from reference TRBV28 and TRBJ2-5): DVKVTQSSRYLVKRTGEKVFLECVQDMDHENMFWYRQDPGLGLRLIYFSYDVKMKEKGDIPEGYSVSREKKERFSLILESASTNQTSMYLCASSLSARPTQYFGPGTRLLVL.

The chain uses TRBV28 and TRBJ2-3, with 10 nucleotides matching TRBD2. The CDR3 runs 24 residues. With 2 bases clipped from V and 0 bases from J, the junction kept 26 bases outside the gene matches. Germline V CDR1 and CDR2: MDHEN, SYDVKM. The CDR3 sequence is CASSLDQAGVSVAASGGSTDTQYF. CDR3 nucleotides: TGTGCCAGCAGTTTAGATCAGGCAGGCGTCTCGGTGGCGGCTAGCGGGGGAAGCACAGATACGCAGTATTTT.

This clonotype turned up a few times. The V call is TRBV10-3, the J call TRBJ2-3, with TRBD1 as a possible D gene (6 bases). V dropped 0 bases and J dropped 0 bases, with 10 bases sitting between them. The germline V gene has CDR1 ENHRY and CDR2 SYGVKD. This CDR3 is built from 16 residues. The DNA for the CDR3 is TGTGCCATCAGTGAGTCGGGGGCGCCTAGCACAGATACGCAGTATTTT. Protein: CAISESGAPSTDTQYF.

This clonotype was seen a handful of times. The chain links TRBV20-1 to TRBJ1-1, with unresolved D. The V gene's germline CDR1 is DFQATT and CDR2 SNEGSKA (reference sequence). The V end lost 1 base, the J end lost 7 bases, and 13 bases lay between the germline ends. This CDR3 has 13 residues. CDR3 loop: CSARVASSREAFF. The CDR3 DNA follows: TGCAGTGCTAGAGTAGCCAGCAGCCGTGAAGCTTTCTTT.

The chain uses TRBV5-1 and TRBJ1-4; 9 bases line up with TRBD1. The CDR3 runs to 15 residues. V shed 5 bases and J 5 bases; nucleotides not matched to a gene: 7. Germline V gives CDR1 SGHRS, CDR2 YFSETQ. The CDR3 DNA reads TGCGCCAGCAGGCCCCCGGGACAGGGAAATGAAAAACTGTTTTTT. Its translation is CASRPPGQGNEKLFF.

The V call is TRBV18, the J call TRBJ1-5; no firm D call. Trimming took off 3 bases at V and 5 bases at J, with 11 bases between the two ends. The germline gives CDR1 KGHSH, CDR2 LQKENI. This CDR3 is 14 amino acids long. CDR3 in amino acids: CASSPEGSDQPQHF. CDR3 DNA sequence: TGTGCCAGCTCACCTGAAGGGTCAGATCAGCCCCAGCATTTT.

The V gene is TRBV5-6, the J gene TRBJ2-7, with 10 nucleotides matching TRBD1. V shed 2 bases, J shed 4 bases, and the junction held 9 bases outside the gene matches. The CDR3 extends over 16 amino acids. CDR1 and CDR2 from the germline V gene are SGHDT and YYEEEE. The CDR3 loop reads CASSFVPGQGNYEQYF. The CDR3 region has the DNA TGTGCCAGCAGCTTCGTTCCGGGACAGGGGAATTACGAGCAGTACTTC.

The genes are TRBV20-1 and TRBJ2-5; D possibly matches TRBD1 or TRBD2 (5 bases each). V lost 6 bases and J 5 bases, leaving 16 bases between the germline ends. The germline V gene encodes CDR1 DFQATT and CDR2 SNEGSKA (reference sequence). The CDR3 contains 13 residues. The CDR3 region is CSAQGTARETQYF. As DNA, the CDR3 is TGCAGTGCGCAAGGGACGGCTCGCGAGACCCAGTACTTC.

The chain joins TRBV24-1 to TRBJ2-3; 8 bases agree with TRBD2. This CDR3 contains 17 residues. Germline lookup yields CDR1 KGHDR and CDR2 SFDVKD. With V trimmed by 7 bases and J by 3 bases, 14 bases remained unmatched. CDR3 sequence reads: CATSSPPSGRRTDTQYF. CDR3 in DNA: TGTGCCACCAGCTCCCCCCCCAGCGGGAGACGAACAGATACGCAGTATTTT.

Notes on this clonotype: Since no conserved phenylalanine or tryptophan closes the CDR3, a read error is the likely cause. The chain combines TRBV7-2 with TRBJ1-2; no definite D call. Germline assignment: CDR1 SGHTA and CDR2 FQGNSA. The CDR3 runs 15 residues. With 5 bases removed from V and 2 bases from J, the gap between germline ends came to 15 bases. The DNA of the CDR3 is TGTGCCAGCAGCCCCCCGGGCAGGCCCAACTATGGCTACACCCTC. It encodes CASSPPGRPNYGYTL.

The chain has TRBV24-1 and TRBJ2-1; 8 bases fit TRBD1. V trimming: 5 bases; J trimming: 5 bases; junction bases outside the gene matches: 7. This CDR3 comprises 15 residues. CDR1 KGHDR and CDR2 SFDVKD come from the germline V gene. The CDR3 nucleotides are TGTGCCACCAGTGGGGACAGGTACAGCAACAATGAGCAGTTCTTC. It translates to CATSGDRYSNNEQFF.

V gene TRBV11-3 combines with J gene TRBJ2-1, with TRBD2 as a possible D gene (7 bases). Germline assignment: CDR1 SGHNT and CDR2 YENEEA. Trimming shortened V by 4 bases and J by 9 bases, and 16 bases separated the two germline ends. The CDR3 contains 14 residues. CDR3 region: CASSSGLGGPEQFF. The DNA of the CDR3 is TGTGCCAGCAGCTCAGGACTAGGGGGGCCTGAGCAGTTCTTC.

This rearrangement joins TRBV20-1 to TRBJ2-3; weak D call: TRBD2 (5 bases). From germline, CDR1 is DFQATT and CDR2 SNEGSKA (reference sequence). V shed 3 bases and J shed 8 bases, with 18 bases lying between them. This CDR3 spans 14 amino acids. CDR3 residues: CSASDDRTLGTQYF. The DNA of the CDR3 is TGCAGTGCTAGCGATGATCGGACTCTGGGTACGCAGTATTTT.

This clonotype appeared a few times. CDR3 sequence (DNA): TGTGCCAGCAGCTTAGCGGGAACGGGCTCGGAGACCCAGTACTTC. Amino acid sequence: CASSLAGTGSETQYF. This sequence joins TRBV11-2 and TRBJ2-5, with D maybe TRBD2 (5 bases). The CDR3 extends over 15 amino acids. Germline V CDR1 and CDR2: SGHAT, FQNNGV. V lost 1 base to trimming and J lost 5 bases, with 14 bases between them.

This clonotype was picked up a small number of times. This chain uses TRBV7-8 with TRBJ2-1; D is uncertain. CDR3 length: 14 residues. V gave up 3 bases and J gave up 7 bases, with 13 bases separating them. The germline V gene encodes CDR1 SGHVS and CDR2 FQNEAQ. This chain's CDR3 is CASSFFQTRNEQFF. The CDR3 coding sequence is TGTGCCAGCAGCTTTTTCCAGACGCGGAATGAGCAGTTCTTC.

About this clonotype: The junction differs from germline at one of its ends, possibly a read error. The rearrangement joins TRBV13 to TRBJ2-5; the D is unclear. Germline V CDR1 and CDR2: PRHDT, FYEKMQ (reference sequence). The length of the CDR3 is 12 residues. DNA of the CDR3: TGTGCCGGCAGCGCTGCCCAAGAGACCCAGTACTTC. Translating it yields CAGSAAQETQYF.

The V and J genes are TRBV5-1 and TRBJ2-1, with TRBD2 matching over 7 bases. J gave up 3 bases and V 2 bases, and 2 bases lay outside the gene matches. The length of the CDR3 is 14 residues. The germline V gene has CDR1 SGHRS and CDR2 YFSETQ. Written as DNA, the CDR3 is TGCGCCAGCAGCTTTGCGGGAGACTACAATGAGCAGTTCTTC. It yields the protein CASSFAGDYNEQFF. Together with reference TRBV5-1 and TRBJ2-1, the CDR3 gives the full variable domain: KAGVTQTPRYLIKTRGQQVTLSCSPISGHRSVSWYQQTPGQGLQFLFEYFSETQRNKGNFPGRFSGRQFSNSRSEMNVSTLELGDSALYLCASSFAGDYNEQFFGPGTRLTVL.

The chain has TRBV7-2 and TRBJ2-2; no clear D gene. CDR1 and CDR2 from the germline V gene are SGHTA and FQGNSA. The ends were cut back, 0 bases at V and 4 bases at J, with 9 bases in the middle. The CDR3 contains 15 residues. The CDR3 nucleotides read TGTGCCAGCAGCTTAGCGGCCATAGCCACCGGGGAGCTGTTTTTT. It encodes CASSLAAIATGELFF.

V and J are TRBV7-3 and TRBJ2-1; 11 positions match TRBD1. The CDR3 sequence is 15 residues long. CDR1 is SGHTA, CDR2 FQGTGA, per germline. V was pared by 5 bases and J by 5 bases, with 5 bases of the junction left unmatched. The CDR3 DNA reads as TGTGCCAGCAGCCGGACAGGGGGCAGCCACAATGAGCAGTTCTTC. This gives the protein CASSRTGGSHNEQFF.

Many counts were recorded for this clonotype. Mismatch with germline at one junction end may stem from a read error. The V gene is TRBV7-2, the J gene TRBJ2-7; 7 nucleotides match TRBD2. This CDR3 has 13 residues. Germline V CDR1 and CDR2: SGHTA, FQGNSA. Written as DNA, the CDR3 is TGCGCCAGCAGCCGGGGCGGGGGCTACGAGCAGTACTTC. It is translated as CASSRGGGYEQYF.

This clonotype was counted only a few times. A junction boundary mismatches the germline segment, possibly from a read error. The chain links TRBV9 to TRBJ2-5, with 8 bases lining up with TRBD1. The germline V gene has CDR1 SGDLS and CDR2 YYNGEE. CDR3 length: 15 residues. CDR3 nucleotide sequence: TGCGCCAGCAGCTTGGGCCCAGGGGGCGGTGAGACCCAGTACTTC. It specifies CASSLGPGGGETQYF.